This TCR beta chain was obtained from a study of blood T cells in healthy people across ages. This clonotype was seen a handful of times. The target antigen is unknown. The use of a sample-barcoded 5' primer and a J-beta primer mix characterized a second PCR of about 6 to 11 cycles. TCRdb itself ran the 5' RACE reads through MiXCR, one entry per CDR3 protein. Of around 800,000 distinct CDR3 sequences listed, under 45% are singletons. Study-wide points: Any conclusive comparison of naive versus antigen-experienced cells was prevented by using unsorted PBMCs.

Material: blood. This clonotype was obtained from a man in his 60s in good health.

CDR3 protein: CAISGAGSDTQYF. In DNA form, the CDR3 reads TGTGCCATCAGTGGGGCAGGGTCAGATACGCAGTATTTT. The V call is TRBV10-3, the J call TRBJ2-3; D is possibly TRBD1 (5 bases). V was cut by 4 bases and J by 4 bases, with 9 bases left in between. The CDR3 is 13 residues long. Germline V gene data show CDR1 as ENHRY and CDR2 as SYGVKD.